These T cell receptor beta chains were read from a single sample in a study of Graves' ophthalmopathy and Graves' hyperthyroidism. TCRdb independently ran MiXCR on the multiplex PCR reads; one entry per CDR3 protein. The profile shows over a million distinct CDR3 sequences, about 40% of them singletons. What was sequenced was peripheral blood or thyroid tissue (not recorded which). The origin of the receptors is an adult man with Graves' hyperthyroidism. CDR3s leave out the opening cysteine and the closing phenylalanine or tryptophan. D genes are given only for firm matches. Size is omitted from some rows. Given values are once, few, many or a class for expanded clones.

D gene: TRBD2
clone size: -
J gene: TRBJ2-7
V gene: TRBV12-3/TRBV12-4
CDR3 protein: ASRPSGHSYEQY

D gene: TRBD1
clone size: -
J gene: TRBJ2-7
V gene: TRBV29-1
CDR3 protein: SGGTGTYYEQY

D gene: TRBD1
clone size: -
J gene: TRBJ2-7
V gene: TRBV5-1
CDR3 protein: ASSSVQGLGEQY

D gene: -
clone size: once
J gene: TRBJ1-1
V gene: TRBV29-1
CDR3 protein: SLVPWSSGTEAF

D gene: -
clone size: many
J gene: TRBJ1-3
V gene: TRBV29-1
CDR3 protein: SVTGTRDTIY

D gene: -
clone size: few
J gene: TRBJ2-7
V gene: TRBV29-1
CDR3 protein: SGRFSYEQY

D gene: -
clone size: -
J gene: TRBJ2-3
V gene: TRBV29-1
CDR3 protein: SVGVSGQSDTQY

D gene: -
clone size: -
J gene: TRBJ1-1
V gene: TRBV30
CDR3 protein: AWSKAANTEAF

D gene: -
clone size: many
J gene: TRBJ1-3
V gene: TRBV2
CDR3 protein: ASSVFGFGGNTIY

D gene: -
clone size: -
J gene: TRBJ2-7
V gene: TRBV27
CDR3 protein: ASRTLDKAYEQY

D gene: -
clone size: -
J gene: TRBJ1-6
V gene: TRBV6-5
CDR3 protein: ATRRTVDSPLH

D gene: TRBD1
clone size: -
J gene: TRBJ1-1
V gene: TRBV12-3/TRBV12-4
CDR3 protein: ASRRLQGEAF

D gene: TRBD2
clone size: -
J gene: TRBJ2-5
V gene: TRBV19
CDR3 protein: ASSILASGAETQY

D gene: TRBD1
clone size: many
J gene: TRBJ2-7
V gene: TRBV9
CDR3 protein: ASSGQGLEQY

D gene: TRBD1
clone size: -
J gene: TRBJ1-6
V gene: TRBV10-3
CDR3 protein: AIQGGHSPLH

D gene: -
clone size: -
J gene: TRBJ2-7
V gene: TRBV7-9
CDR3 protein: ASSESLAAGEQY

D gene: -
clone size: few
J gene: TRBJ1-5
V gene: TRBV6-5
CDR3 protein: ASSEYRSNQPQH

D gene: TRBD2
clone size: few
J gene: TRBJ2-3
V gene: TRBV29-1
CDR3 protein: SVETSGGTDTQY

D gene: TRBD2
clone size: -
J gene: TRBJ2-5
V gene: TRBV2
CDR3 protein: ASSGSGSVETQY

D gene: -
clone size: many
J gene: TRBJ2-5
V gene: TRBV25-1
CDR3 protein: ASSFDSTETQY

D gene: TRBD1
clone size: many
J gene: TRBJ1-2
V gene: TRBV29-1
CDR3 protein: SDLSRDRVYGYT

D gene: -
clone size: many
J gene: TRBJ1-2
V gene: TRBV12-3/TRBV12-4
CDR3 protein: ASSDWGSNYGYT

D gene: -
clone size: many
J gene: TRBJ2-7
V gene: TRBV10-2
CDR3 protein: ASSEDGSYEQY

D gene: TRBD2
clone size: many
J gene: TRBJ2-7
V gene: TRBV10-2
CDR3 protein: ASSAGLAGVGEQY

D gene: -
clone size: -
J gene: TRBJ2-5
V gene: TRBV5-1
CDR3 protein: ASSYELGVGETQY

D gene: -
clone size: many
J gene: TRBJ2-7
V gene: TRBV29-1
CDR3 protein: SVASGNPYEQY

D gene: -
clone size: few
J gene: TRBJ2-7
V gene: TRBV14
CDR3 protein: ASRERKGQRPYEQY

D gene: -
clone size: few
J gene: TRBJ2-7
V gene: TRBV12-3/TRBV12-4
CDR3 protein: ASSLDQYEQY

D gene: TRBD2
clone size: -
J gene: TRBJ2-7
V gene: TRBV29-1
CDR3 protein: SVARGGNSYEQY

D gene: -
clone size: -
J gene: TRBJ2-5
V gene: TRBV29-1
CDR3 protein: SFRGPQETQY

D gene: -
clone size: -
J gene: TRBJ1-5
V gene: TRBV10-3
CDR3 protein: AISEVSGYQPQH

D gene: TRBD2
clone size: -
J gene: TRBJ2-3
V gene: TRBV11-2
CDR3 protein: ASSILAGPTVTDTQY

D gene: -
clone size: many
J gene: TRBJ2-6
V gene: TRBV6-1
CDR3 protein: ASSEAAGSGANVLT

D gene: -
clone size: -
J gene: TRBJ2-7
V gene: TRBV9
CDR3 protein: ASIRDPFREQY

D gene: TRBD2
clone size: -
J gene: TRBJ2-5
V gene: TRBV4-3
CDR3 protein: ASSQGDFSGRVETQY

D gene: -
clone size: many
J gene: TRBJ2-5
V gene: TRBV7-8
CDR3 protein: ASSLVGGVRETQY

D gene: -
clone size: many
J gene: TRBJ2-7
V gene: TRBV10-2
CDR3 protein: ASRLDRYYEQY

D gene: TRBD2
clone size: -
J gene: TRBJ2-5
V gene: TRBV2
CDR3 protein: AARGLAAQETQY

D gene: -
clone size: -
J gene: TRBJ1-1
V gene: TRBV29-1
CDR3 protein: SAEGAVNTEAF

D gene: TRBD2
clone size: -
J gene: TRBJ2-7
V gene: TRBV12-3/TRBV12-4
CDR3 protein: VSSTRGGDEQY

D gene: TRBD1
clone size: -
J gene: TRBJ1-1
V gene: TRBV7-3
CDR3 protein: ASTGQMSEAF

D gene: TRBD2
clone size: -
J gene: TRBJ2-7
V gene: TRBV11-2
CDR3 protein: ASSFPAGGRYEQY